This T cell receptor (beta chain) was sequenced in a study of radiation and T cells in renal cell carcinoma. Study findings and constraints: No pretreatment tumor biopsies were available for baseline clonotypes. Top tumor clonotypes rose in blood 2 weeks post-radiation, then contracted.

Worth noting for this clone: Its target is not known.

As for time point: baseline pretreatment blood. Treatment here: 15 Gy SBRT to primary tumor, nephrectomy 4 weeks later. Radiation-treated patients gave blood at baseline, week 2 and week 4. Trimming removed 4 bases at V and 6 bases at J, with 13 bases between. This CDR3 has 13 residues. The V gene's germline CDR1 is SNHLY and CDR2 FYNNEI. Profiled with immunoSEQ multiplex PCR; TCRdb holds only in-frame clones, not every one. The table lists approximately 120,000 clones, around 84% of them singletons, with approximately 3% in the top ten. This sample comprised blood, obtained from a patient whose treatment included radiotherapy and nephrectomy. V usage is TRBV2 and J usage is TRBJ2-7; D is perhaps TRBD1 (6 bases). This TCR was recovered from a woman between 55 and 75 years old with renal cell carcinoma. CDR3 region: CASSAGVGLEQYF. CDR3 DNA sequence: TGTGCCAGCAGTGCAGGGGTCGGGCTCGAGCAGTACTTC.